This TCR beta chain was recovered during a study of blood T cell repertoires in COVID-19. Looking at the study overall: Acute-phase and convalescent COVID-19 samples originated in the United States, Italy and Spain. Nucleic acid was either cDNA or gDNA, and it came from T cells, B-cell-depleted T cells, or PBMCs.

The CDR3 contains 14 residues. Germline CDR1 is SEHNR and CDR2 is FQNEAQ (reference sequence). The V and J ends lost 1 base and 2 bases respectively, with 8 bases between them. Only one count was recorded for this clone. Only in-frame clones appear in the TCRdb table, and some are missing; sequencing was by immunoSEQ multiplex PCR. Of roughly 110,000 clones listed, around 90% are singletons. The sample taken for sequencing was peripheral blood. This clonotype originated in a man aged 40-55 years with active or convalescent COVID-19. The chain has TRBV7-9 and TRBJ1-2; unclear D gene. CDR3 residues: CASSLERRNYGYTF. CDR3 nucleotides: TGTGCCAGCAGCTTAGAGCGGAGAAACTATGGCTACACCTTC.